This T cell receptor beta chain was sequenced during a study of T cell responses to AZD1222 COVID-19 vaccine. The length of the CDR3 is 13 residues. Between the trimmed V and J ends, which lost 0 bases and 7 bases, there was a span of 9 bases. Sequencing was performed with immunoSEQ multiplex PCR; in TCRdb, only in-frame clones are kept and a portion is missing. The sample yields 150,000 to 180,000 clones, 85% to 95% seen once. The rearrangement links TRBV12-3 or TRBV12-4 to TRBJ1-1, with D uncertain. This receptor was taken from an adult who received the AZD1222 COVID-19 vaccine. Source: peripheral blood, taken 28 days after the second AZD1222 dose. The DNA for the CDR3 is TGTGCCAGCAGTTTAGCGCCCCTGAATGAAGCTTTCTTT. Its protein is CASSLAPLNEAFF.